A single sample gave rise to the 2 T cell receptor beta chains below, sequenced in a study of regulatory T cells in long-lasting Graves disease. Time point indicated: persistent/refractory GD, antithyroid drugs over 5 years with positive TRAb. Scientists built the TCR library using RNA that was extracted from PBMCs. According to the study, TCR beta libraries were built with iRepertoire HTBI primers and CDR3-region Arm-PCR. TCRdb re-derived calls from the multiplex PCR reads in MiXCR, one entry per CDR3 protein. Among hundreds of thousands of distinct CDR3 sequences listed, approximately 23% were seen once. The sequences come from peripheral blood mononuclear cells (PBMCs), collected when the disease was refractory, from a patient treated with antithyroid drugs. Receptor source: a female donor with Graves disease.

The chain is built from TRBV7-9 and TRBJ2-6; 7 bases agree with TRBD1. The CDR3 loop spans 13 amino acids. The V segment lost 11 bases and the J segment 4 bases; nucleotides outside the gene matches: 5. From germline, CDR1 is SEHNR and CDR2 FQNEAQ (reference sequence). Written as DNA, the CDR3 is TGTGCCGACAGGGAACCCGGGGCCAACGTCCTGACTTTC. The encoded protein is CADREPGANVLTF. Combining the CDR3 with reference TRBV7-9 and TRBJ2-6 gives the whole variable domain DTGVSQNPRHKITKRGQNVTFRCDPISEHNRLYWYRQTLGQGPEFLTYFQNEAQLEKSRLLSDRFSAERPKGSFSTLEIQRTEQGDSAMYLCADREPGANVLTFGAGSRLTVL.

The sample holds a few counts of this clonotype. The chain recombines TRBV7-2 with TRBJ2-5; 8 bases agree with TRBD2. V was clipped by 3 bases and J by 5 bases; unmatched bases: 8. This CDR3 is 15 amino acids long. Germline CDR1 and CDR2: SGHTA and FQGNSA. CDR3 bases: TGTGCCAGCAGCTTCCGCGCGGGGGGTGGGGAGACCCAGTACTTC. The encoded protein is CASSFRAGGGETQYF.